This T cell receptor (beta chain) was documented in a study of CD8+CD57+ T cells in acquired aplastic anemia. Overall study context: When averaged, DNA from sorted CD4+ and CD8+ cells came to about 3 ug. CD4+ reads averaged approximately 9.9 million in healthy donors.

Concerning this clonotype: The antigen is not known.

General study results and limits: Patients versus controls showed no significant CD8+ Simpson's diversity difference. A set of around 30 CD8+ CDR3 sequences was shared between patients and controls, and these sequences appeared highly expressed in patients.

Profiling of TCR beta VDJ combinations and CDR3 sequences used genomic DNA as template. Each CDR3 protein gets one entry after TCRdb re-called the reads with MiXCR. The sample contains approximately 380,000 distinct CDR3 sequences, just under 70% of which appear only once. The V and J ends lost 5 bases and 15 bases respectively, with 26 bases between them. There are 15 residues in the CDR3. Germline-derived CDR1 and CDR2 are SGHVT and SQSDAQ. This TCR came from a human donor in good health, serving as a control. The sequenced sample consisted of sorted CD4+, CD8+, or CD8+CD57+ T cells (not recorded which) from PBMCs. This sequence joins TRBV7-4 and TRBJ1-5; D might be TRBD1 (6 bases). The CDR3 sequence: CASSTDPWAGETMHF. The DNA for the CDR3 is TGTGCCAGCAGCACAGATCCGTGGGCAGGGGAGACTATGCATTTT.